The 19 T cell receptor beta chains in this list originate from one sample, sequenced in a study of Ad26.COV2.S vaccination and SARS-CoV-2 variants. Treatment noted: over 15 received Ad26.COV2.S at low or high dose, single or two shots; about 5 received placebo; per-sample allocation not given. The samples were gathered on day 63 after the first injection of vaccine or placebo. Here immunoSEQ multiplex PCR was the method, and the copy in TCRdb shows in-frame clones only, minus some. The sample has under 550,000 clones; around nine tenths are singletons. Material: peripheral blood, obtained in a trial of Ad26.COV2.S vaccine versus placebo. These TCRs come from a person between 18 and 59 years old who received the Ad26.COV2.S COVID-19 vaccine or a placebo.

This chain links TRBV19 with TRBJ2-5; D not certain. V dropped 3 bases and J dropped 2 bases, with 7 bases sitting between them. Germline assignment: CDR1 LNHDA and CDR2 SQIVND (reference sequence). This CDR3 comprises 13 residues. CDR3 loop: CASSIGGQETQYF. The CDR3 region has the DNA TGTGCCAGTAGTATCGGCGGACAAGAGACCCAGTACTTC.

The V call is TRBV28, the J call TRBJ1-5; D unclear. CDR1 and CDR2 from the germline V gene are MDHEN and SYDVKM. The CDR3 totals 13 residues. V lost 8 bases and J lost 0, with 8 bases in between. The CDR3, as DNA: TGTGCCAGCGACGACGCTAGCAATCAGCCCCAGCATTTT. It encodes CASDDASNQPQHF.

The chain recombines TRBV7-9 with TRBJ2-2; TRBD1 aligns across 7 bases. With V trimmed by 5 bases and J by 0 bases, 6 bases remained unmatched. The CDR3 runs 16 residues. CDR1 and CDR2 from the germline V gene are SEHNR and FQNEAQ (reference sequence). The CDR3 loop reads CASSRDSPANTGELFF. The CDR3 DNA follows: TGTGCCAGCAGCCGGGACAGCCCTGCGAACACCGGGGAGCTGTTTTTT.

The CDR3 sequence is CASSITRNTIYF. CDR3 in DNA: TGTGCCAGTAGTATCACGAGAAACACCATATATTTT. This chain joins TRBV19 and TRBJ1-3, with D uncertain. CDR1 and CDR2 from the germline V gene are LNHDA and SQIVND (reference sequence). The CDR3 covers 12 residues. Between the trimmed V and J ends, which lost 3 bases and 5 bases, there was a span of 5 bases.

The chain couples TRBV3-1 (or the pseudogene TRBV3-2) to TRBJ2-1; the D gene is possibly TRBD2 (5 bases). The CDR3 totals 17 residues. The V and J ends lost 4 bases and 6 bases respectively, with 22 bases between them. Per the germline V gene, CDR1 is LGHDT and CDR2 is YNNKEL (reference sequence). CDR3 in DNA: TGTGCCAGCAGCCGCACCTTTTCTAGGAGGACGGGCAATGAGCAGTTCTTC. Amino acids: CASSRTFSRRTGNEQFF.

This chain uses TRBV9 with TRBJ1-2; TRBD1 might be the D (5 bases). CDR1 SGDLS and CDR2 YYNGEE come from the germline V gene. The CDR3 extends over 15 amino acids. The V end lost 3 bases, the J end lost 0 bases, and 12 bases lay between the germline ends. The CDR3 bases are TGTGCCAGCAGCGCTAGCAGGGCGCCTAACTATGGCTACACCTTC. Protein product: CASSASRAPNYGYTF.

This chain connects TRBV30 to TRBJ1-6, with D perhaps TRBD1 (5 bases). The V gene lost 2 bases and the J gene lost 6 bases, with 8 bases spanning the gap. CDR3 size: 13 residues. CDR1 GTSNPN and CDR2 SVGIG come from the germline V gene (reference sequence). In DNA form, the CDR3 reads TGTGCCTGGAGTTCCGACAGTAATTCACCCCTCCACTTT. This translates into CAWSSDSNSPLHF.

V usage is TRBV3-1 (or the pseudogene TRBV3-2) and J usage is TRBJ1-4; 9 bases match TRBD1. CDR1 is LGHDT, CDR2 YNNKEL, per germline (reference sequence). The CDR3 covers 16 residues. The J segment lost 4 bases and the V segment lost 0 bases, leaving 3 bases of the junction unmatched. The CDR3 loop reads CASSQDSTGGNEKLFF. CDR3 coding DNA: TGTGCCAGCAGCCAAGATTCGACAGGGGGTAATGAAAAACTGTTTTTT.

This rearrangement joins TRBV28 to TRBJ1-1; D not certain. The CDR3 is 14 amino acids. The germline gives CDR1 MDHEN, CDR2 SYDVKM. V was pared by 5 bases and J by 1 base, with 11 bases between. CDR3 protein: CASSDPSPNTEAFF. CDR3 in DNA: TGTGCCAGCAGTGACCCCAGCCCGAACACTGAAGCTTTCTTT.

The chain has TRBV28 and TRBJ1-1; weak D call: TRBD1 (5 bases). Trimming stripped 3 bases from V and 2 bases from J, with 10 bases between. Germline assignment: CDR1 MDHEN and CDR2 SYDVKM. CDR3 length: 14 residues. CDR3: CASSFSDRNTEAFF. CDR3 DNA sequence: TGTGCCAGCAGTTTCTCAGACAGAAACACTGAAGCTTTCTTT.

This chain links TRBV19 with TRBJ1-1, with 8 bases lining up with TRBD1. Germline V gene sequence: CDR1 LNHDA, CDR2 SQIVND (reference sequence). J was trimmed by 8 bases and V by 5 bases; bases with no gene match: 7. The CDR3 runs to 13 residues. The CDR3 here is CASSSRRDREAFF. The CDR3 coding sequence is TGTGCCAGTAGTTCGCGGAGGGACAGGGAAGCTTTCTTT.

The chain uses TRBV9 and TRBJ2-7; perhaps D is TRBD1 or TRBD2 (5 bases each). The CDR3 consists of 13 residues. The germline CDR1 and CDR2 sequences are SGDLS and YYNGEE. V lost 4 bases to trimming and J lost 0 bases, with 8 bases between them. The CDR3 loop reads CASSPGPSYEQYF. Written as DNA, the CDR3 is TGTGCCAGCAGCCCGGGACCCTCCTACGAGCAGTACTTC.

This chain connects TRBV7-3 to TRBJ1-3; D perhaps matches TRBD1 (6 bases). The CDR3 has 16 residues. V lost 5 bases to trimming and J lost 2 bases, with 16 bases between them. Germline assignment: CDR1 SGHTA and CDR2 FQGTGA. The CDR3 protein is CASSLYPTGPGNTIYF. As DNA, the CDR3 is TGTGCCAGCAGCCTCTACCCGACAGGTCCTGGAAACACCATATATTTT.

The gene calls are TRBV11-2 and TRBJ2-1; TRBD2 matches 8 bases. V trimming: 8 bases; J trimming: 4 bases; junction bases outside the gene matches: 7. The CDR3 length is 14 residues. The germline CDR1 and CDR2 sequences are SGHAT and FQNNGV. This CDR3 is CASGVSGGYNEQFF. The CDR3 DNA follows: TGTGCCAGCGGGGTCTCGGGGGGGTACAATGAGCAGTTCTTC. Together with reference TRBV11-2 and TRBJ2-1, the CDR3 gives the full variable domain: EAGVAQSPRYKIIEKRQSVAFWCNPISGHATLYWYQQILGQGPKLLIQFQNNGVVDDSQLPKDRFSAERLKGVDSTLKIQPAKLEDSAVYLCASGVSGGYNEQFFGPGTRLTVL.

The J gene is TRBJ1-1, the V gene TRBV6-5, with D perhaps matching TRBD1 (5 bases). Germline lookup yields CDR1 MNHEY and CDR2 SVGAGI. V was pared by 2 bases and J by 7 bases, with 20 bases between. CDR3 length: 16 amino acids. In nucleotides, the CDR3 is TGTGCCAGCAGTTACACCAGAAGGTATGGGGCCGGTGAAGCTTTCTTT. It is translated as CASSYTRRYGAGEAFF.

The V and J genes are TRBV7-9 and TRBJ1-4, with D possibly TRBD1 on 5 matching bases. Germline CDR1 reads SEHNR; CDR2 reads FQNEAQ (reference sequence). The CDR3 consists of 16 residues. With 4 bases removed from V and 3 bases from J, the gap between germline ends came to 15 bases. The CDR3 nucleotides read TGTGCCAGCAGCTCCAGCAATCAGGGTGCTAATGAAAAACTGTTTTTT. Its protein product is CASSSSNQGANEKLFF.

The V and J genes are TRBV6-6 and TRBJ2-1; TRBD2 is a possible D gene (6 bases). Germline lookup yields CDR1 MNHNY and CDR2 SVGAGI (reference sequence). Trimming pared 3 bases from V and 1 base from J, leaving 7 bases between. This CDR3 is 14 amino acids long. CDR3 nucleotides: TGTGCCAGCAGTTATAGCGGTTCCTACAATGAGCAGTTCTTC. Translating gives CASSYSGSYNEQFF.

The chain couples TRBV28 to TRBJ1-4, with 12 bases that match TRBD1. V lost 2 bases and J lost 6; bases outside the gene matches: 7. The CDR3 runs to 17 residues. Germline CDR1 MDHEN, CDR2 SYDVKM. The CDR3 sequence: CASSLRGQGAGDEKLFF. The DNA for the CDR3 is TGTGCCAGCAGTTTAAGGGGACAGGGGGCCGGAGATGAAAAACTGTTTTTT.

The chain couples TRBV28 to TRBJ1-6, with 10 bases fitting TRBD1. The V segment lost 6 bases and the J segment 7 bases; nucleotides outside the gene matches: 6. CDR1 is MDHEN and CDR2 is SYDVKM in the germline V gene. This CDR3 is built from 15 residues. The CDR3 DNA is TGTGCCAGCAGCTTGGGGGACAGGGGAAATTCACCCCTCCACTTT. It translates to CASSLGDRGNSPLHF.